This TCR beta chain was recovered during a study of cytomegalovirus exposure and HLA in healthy donors. The study, taken as a whole, reports: Across donors, most TCRs were seen rarely, yet some public ones were widespread. High sensitivity and specificity were reportedly achieved when the classifier diagnosed cytomegalovirus status. Sequencing depth across donors, presence/absence analyses assumed, was roughly uniform. TCR beta V segments were, for the most part, productive about 87% or about 30% of the time in an earlier analysis.

Details on this clone: Its antigen remains unknown.

This CDR3 is built from 12 residues. Trimming removed 9 bases from V and 5 bases from J, with 13 bases in between. The germline CDR1 and CDR2 sequences are MDHEN and SYDVKM. Primers: 60 Vbeta forward and 13 Jbeta reverse. Profiled with immunoSEQ multiplex PCR; TCRdb holds only in-frame clones, not every one. The sample carries around 130,000 clones, 85% recorded once. The TCR originated in a woman in her twenties or thirties in good health and CMV-seropositive. Sequencing used PBMCs. V gene TRBV28 combines with J gene TRBJ1-1, with D unclear. The CDR3 sequence: CASRGEGTEAFF. The CDR3 region has the DNA TGTGCCAGTCGGGGTGAGGGAACTGAAGCTTTCTTT.